The 30 T cell receptor beta chains below were found in one sample sequenced in a study of blood T cell repertoires in COVID-19. Method: immunoSEQ multiplex PCR; TCRdb's copy keeps in-frame clones and lacks some. Found here are about 200,000 clones, 84% of them singletons; the top ten hold more than 4.5%. The sequencing input was peripheral blood. Source of these receptors: a woman in her 70s with active or convalescent COVID-19.

V usage is TRBV4-1 and J usage is TRBJ1-3; D possibly corresponds to TRBD1 (5 bases). The CDR3 consists of 17 residues. V lost 1 base, J lost 0 bases, and 13 bases lay in between. Germline loops: CDR1 MGHRA, CDR2 YSYEKL. For the CDR3, the DNA is TGCGCCAGCAGCCAAGGAGGAGGGACGGACTCTGGAAACACCATATATTTT. It translates to CASSQGGGTDSGNTIYF.

This chain joins TRBV23-1 and TRBJ2-7, with 7 positions matching TRBD1. TRBV23-1 is filed as an ORF, its function uncertain. The CDR3 totals 16 residues. V lost 5 bases, J lost 1 base, and 11 bases stayed unmatched. CDR3 bases: TGCGCCAGCAGTGCCGGTCGACAGGGAAGATCCTACGAGCAGTACTTC. This gives the protein CASSAGRQGRSYEQYF.

The genes are TRBV7-3 and TRBJ2-3, with D tentatively TRBD1 (5 bases). The CDR3 sequence is 15 residues long. The germline CDR1 and CDR2 sequences are SGHTA and FQGTGA. With 5 bases removed from V and 0 bases from J, the gap between germline ends came to 12 bases. The chain's CDR3 is CASSLQGQSTDTQYF. The CDR3 coding sequence is TGTGCCAGCAGCCTCCAGGGCCAAAGCACAGATACGCAGTATTTT. Drawing the rest from reference TRBV7-3 and TRBJ2-3, the complete variable domain is GAGVSQTPSNKVTEKGKYVELRCDPISGHTALYWYRQSLGQGPEFLIYFQGTGAADDSGLPNDRFFAVRPEGSVSTLKIQRTERGDSAVYLCASSLQGQSTDTQYFGPGTRLTVL.

V gene TRBV5-4 combines with J gene TRBJ1-4, with D perhaps matching TRBD1 (5 bases). V was pared by 0 bases and J by 2 bases, with 11 bases between. Germline V gene sequence: CDR1 SGHNT, CDR2 YYREEE (reference sequence). The CDR3 is made up of 16 amino acids. CDR3 loop: CASSLGARGTNEKLFF. The CDR3, as DNA: TGTGCCAGCAGCTTGGGCGCGCGGGGCACTAATGAAAAACTGTTTTTT.

The chain links TRBV5-4 to TRBJ1-2; 7 bases fit TRBD1. Germline V gene data show CDR1 as SGHNT and CDR2 as YYREEE (reference sequence). With 1 base clipped from V and 4 bases from J, the junction kept 4 bases outside the gene matches. This CDR3 is 14 amino acids long. The DNA for the CDR3 is TGTGCCAGCAGCTTGTGGGGGACAGCCTATGGCTACACCTTC. Translating gives CASSLWGTAYGYTF.

The rearrangement links TRBV7-3 to TRBJ2-2, with D possibly being TRBD1 (6 bases). Deletions cut 2 bases from V and 8 bases from J, with 6 bases between. The CDR3 consists of 12 residues. The germline V gene has CDR1 SGHTA and CDR2 FQGTGA. The CDR3 DNA follows: TGTGCCAGCAGCTTAGGGACAGGGGAGCTGTTTTTT. Translated: CASSLGTGELFF.

The rearrangement joins TRBV21-1 to TRBJ2-7; TRBD1, the D gene given by the table, was not confirmed from the DNA. TRBV21-1 is deemed a pseudogene. CDR3 length equals 16 residues. The CDR3 loop is CASSKFVQGKKNEQYF. CDR3 coding DNA: TGTGCCAGCAGCAAATTTGTCCAGGGGAAGAAGAACGAGCAGTACTTC.

The V call is TRBV19, the J call TRBJ2-7, with unresolved D. Between the trimmed V and J ends, which lost 3 bases and 5 bases, there was a span of 11 bases. Per the germline V gene, CDR1 is LNHDA and CDR2 is SQIVND (reference sequence). This CDR3 region has 13 residues. In DNA form, the CDR3 reads TGTGCCAGTAGTATGGGCAAGGTGGACGAGCAGTACTTC. Residues: CASSMGKVDEQYF.

V and J are TRBV12-3 or TRBV12-4 and TRBJ1-1, with D perhaps matching TRBD1 (6 bases). With 7 bases removed from V and 7 bases from J, the gap between germline ends came to 13 bases. The length of the CDR3 is 12 residues. CDR3 nucleotide sequence: TGTGCCAGCAACCGGGGACACCTTGAAGCTTTCTTT. The encoded protein is CASNRGHLEAFF.

J is TRBJ2-5 and V is TRBV5-1; D is unresolved. This CDR3 region has 15 residues. Trimming pared 4 bases from V and 2 bases from J, leaving 15 bases between. Germline V gene sequence: CDR1 SGHRS, CDR2 YFSETQ. The CDR3 here is CASSPQVGDQETQYF. The CDR3, as DNA: TGCGCCAGCAGCCCCCAGGTGGGCGATCAAGAGACCCAGTACTTC.

This clone was seen a single time. This rearrangement joins TRBV21-1 to TRBJ1-6. TRBV21-1 is a pseudogene locus. CDR3 size: 16 residues. The CDR3 sequence is CASSVFRRGHNSPLHF. CDR3 DNA: TGTGCCAGCAGCGTTTTCCGGAGGGGCCATAATTCACCCCTCCACTTT.

The rearrangement links TRBV5-1 to TRBJ2-7; D is possibly TRBD2 (5 bases). With 3 bases removed from V and 5 bases from J, the gap between germline ends came to 18 bases. The CDR3 sequence is 15 residues long. Germline V gives CDR1 SGHRS, CDR2 YFSETQ. The CDR3 region has the DNA TGCGCCAGCAGCTCGGTACGGGGAAATCGCCACGAGCAGTACTTC. Amino acid sequence: CASSSVRGNRHEQYF.

This sequence joins TRBV5-1 and TRBJ2-2; 7 nucleotides match TRBD2. The V and J ends lost 3 bases and 4 bases, in that order; junction bases with no gene match: 6. From germline, CDR1 is SGHRS and CDR2 YFSETQ. This CDR3 has 15 amino acids. CDR3 amino acids: CASSSRGEGTGELFF. In DNA, the CDR3 is TGCGCCAGCAGCTCCCGGGGGGAGGGCACCGGGGAGCTGTTTTTT.

This chain connects TRBV6-5 to TRBJ2-2; 9 bases are a match to TRBD1. CDR1 MNHEY and CDR2 SVGAGI come from the germline V gene. The V segment lost 2 bases and the J segment 5 bases; nucleotides outside the gene matches: 0. The CDR3 consists of 14 residues. The CDR3 loop is CASSYDRGTGELFF. The CDR3 DNA is TGTGCCAGCAGTTACGACAGGGGGACCGGGGAGCTGTTTTTT.

The rearrangement joins TRBV18 to TRBJ1-2, with a weak D call TRBD1 (6 bases). This CDR3 comprises 13 residues. The V end lost 3 bases, the J end lost 4 bases, and 9 bases lay between the germline ends. Germline CDR1 reads KGHSH; CDR2 reads LQKENI. CDR3 sequence: CASSPTGFYGYTF. The CDR3 bases are TGTGCCAGCTCACCTACAGGGTTCTATGGCTACACCTTC.

This clone occurred a few times. The J gene is TRBJ2-7, the V gene TRBV4-2; 8 bases match TRBD1. The V gene's germline CDR1 is LGHNA and CDR2 YNFKEQ. The junction had 16 bases not matched to a gene; V was cut back by 0 bases and J by 3 bases. CDR3 length: 19 amino acids. CDR3 amino acids: CASSQEVAVWQGANYEQYF. The DNA of the CDR3 is TGTGCCAGCAGCCAAGAAGTGGCGGTCTGGCAGGGGGCCAACTACGAGCAGTACTTC.

The chain has TRBV5-1 and TRBJ1-1; 9 bases fit TRBD1. This CDR3 is built from 15 residues. From germline, CDR1 is SGHRS and CDR2 YFSETQ. The V gene end was trimmed by 4 bases and the J gene end by 0 bases; junction bases not matched to a gene: 4. The CDR3 loop reads CASSARTGVNTEAFF. DNA for the CDR3: TGCGCCAGCAGCGCCAGGACAGGGGTGAACACTGAAGCTTTCTTT.

DNA of the CDR3: TGTGCCAGCAGCGACAAGTTCCAGGGGGTCACTGAAGCTTTCTTT. Encoded protein: CASSDKFQGVTEAFF. This sequence joins TRBV7-9 and TRBJ1-1; 7 nucleotides match TRBD1. The CDR3 runs to 15 residues. V lost 5 bases and J lost 4; bases outside the gene matches: 10. Germline CDR1 is SEHNR and CDR2 is FQNEAQ (reference sequence).

The V call is TRBV11-2, the J call TRBJ1-2; D unresolved. The CDR3 is made up of 15 amino acids. Trimming cost V 5 bases and J 8 bases, with 21 bases left between them. Germline loops: CDR1 SGHAT, CDR2 FQNNGV. The CDR3 DNA sequence: TGTGCCAGCAGCCCACGACACAAACCCCCTTCGGGCTACACCTTC. Protein sequence: CASSPRHKPPSGYTF.

The genes are TRBV7-9 and TRBJ2-1, with a possible D match to TRBD2 (6 bases). Trimming took 1 base from V and 2 from J, leaving 12 bases between them. The CDR3 length is 16 residues. The germline V gene encodes CDR1 SEHNR and CDR2 FQNEAQ (reference sequence). DNA of the CDR3: TGTGCCAGCAGCTTAGATTCGGCGGGGACCTACAATGAGCAGTTCTTC. Protein sequence: CASSLDSAGTYNEQFF. The variable domain in full, completed from reference TRBV7-9 and TRBJ2-1, reads DTGVSQNPRHKITKRGQNVTFRCDPISEHNRLYWYRQTLGQGPEFLTYFQNEAQLEKSRLLSDRFSAERPKGSFSTLEIQRTEQGDSAMYLCASSLDSAGTYNEQFFGPGTRLTVL.

The genes are TRBV29-1 and TRBJ2-7; TRBD1 matches 8 bases. CDR1 and CDR2 from the germline V gene are SQVTM and ANQGSEA. The CDR3 consists of 13 residues. V lost 0 bases, J lost 8 bases, and 6 bases stayed unmatched. The CDR3 DNA sequence: TGCAGCGTTGAAGATACAGGGGGAAAGAAGCAGTACTTC. It yields the protein CSVEDTGGKKQYF.

The V gene is TRBV4-1, the J gene TRBJ2-7; 8 nucleotides match TRBD2. With V trimmed by 4 bases and J by 2 bases, 10 bases remained unmatched. The CDR3 contains 16 residues. CDR1 is MGHRA and CDR2 is YSYEKL in the germline V gene. CDR3 amino acids: CASSLPPSGGTYEQYF. As DNA, the CDR3 is TGCGCCAGCAGCCTACCACCTTCGGGGGGGACCTACGAGCAGTACTTC.

The V and J genes are TRBV6-6 and TRBJ1-1; D call uncertain. The CDR3 sequence is 15 residues long. The germline CDR1 and CDR2 sequences are MNHNY and SVGAGI (reference sequence). V lost 2 bases to trimming and J lost 1 base, with 11 bases between them. CDR3 loop: CASSYEIPANTEAFF. DNA of the CDR3: TGTGCCAGCAGTTACGAGATACCCGCGAACACTGAAGCTTTCTTT.

The chain uses TRBV5-6 and TRBJ2-6, with 9 bases that match TRBD2. This CDR3 region has 19 residues. The trim removed 3 bases at V and 0 bases at J, leaving 10 bases unmatched. Germline CDR1 reads SGHDT; CDR2 reads YYEEEE. The CDR3 DNA reads TGTGCCAGCAGCTATCCGGCCGATAGCGGGAGCTCTGGGGCCAACGTCCTGACTTTC. Translated, it gives CASSYPADSGSSGANVLTF. Combining the CDR3 with reference TRBV5-6 and TRBJ2-6 gives the whole variable domain DAGVTQSPTHLIKTRGQQVTLRCSPKSGHDTVSWYQQALGQGPQFIFQYYEEEERQRGNFPDRFSGHQFPNYSSELNVNALLLGDSALYLCASSYPADSGSSGANVLTFGAGSRLTVL.

This chain connects TRBV5-1 to TRBJ2-2, with D possibly TRBD1 on 5 matching bases. This CDR3 spans 14 amino acids. Germline V gene sequence: CDR1 SGHRS, CDR2 YFSETQ. V was clipped by 6 bases and J by 4 bases, with 13 bases between them. The CDR3 loop is CASKKGPSTGELFF. DNA for the CDR3: TGCGCCAGCAAGAAGGGGCCGAGCACCGGGGAGCTGTTTTTT.

The table lists this clone with a count of one. This CDR3 is CASSGTSGRNYF. Written as DNA, the CDR3 is TGTGCCAGCAGCGGGACTAGCGGGAGAAATTATTTT. This chain links TRBV7-9 with TRBJ2-3, with 14 bases aligning to TRBD2. With V trimmed by 5 bases and J by 15 bases, 4 bases remained unmatched. This CDR3 is built from 12 residues. The germline gives CDR1 SEHNR, CDR2 FQNEAQ (reference sequence).

The CDR3 reads CASSPGQPSSPLHF. CDR3 DNA: TGTGCCAGCAGTCCAGGACAGCCCTCTTCACCCCTCCACTTT. This rearrangement joins TRBV6-5 to TRBJ1-6; a weak D match, TRBD1 (6 bases). The V and J ends lost 5 bases and 9 bases respectively, with 14 bases between them. Germline CDR1 reads MNHEY; CDR2 reads SVGAGI. The CDR3 consists of 14 residues.

The chain combines TRBV2 with TRBJ1-1; 7 bases fit TRBD1. The CDR3 contains 15 residues. V shed 6 bases, J shed 5 bases, and the junction held 12 bases outside the gene matches. Germline assignment: CDR1 SNHLY and CDR2 FYNNEI. DNA for the CDR3: TGTGCCAGCAGACCGCTGGGGCAGGGACAGACTGAAGCTTTCTTT. This translates into CASRPLGQGQTEAFF.

V usage is TRBV2 and J usage is TRBJ2-1; tentatively, D is TRBD1 (7 bases). V dropped 3 bases and J dropped 10 bases, with 16 bases sitting between them. The CDR3 contains 14 residues. The V gene's germline CDR1 is SNHLY and CDR2 FYNNEI. CDR3 amino acids: CASSDNPGGSEQFF. In nucleotides, the CDR3 is TGTGCCAGCAGTGACAATCCAGGGGGGAGCGAGCAGTTCTTC.

J is TRBJ1-5 and V is TRBV18; tentatively, D is TRBD1 (6 bases). This CDR3 region has 13 residues. Germline V gives CDR1 KGHSH, CDR2 LQKENI. Trimming left V 5 bases short and J 4 bases short, with 9 bases between. The CDR3 is CASSNDRNQPQHF. In DNA form, the CDR3 reads TGTGCCAGCTCAAATGACAGGAATCAGCCCCAGCATTTT. The full variable domain, with the rest looked up from reference TRBV18 and TRBJ1-5, is NAGVMQNPRHLVRRRGQEARLRCSPMKGHSHVYWYRQLPEEGLKFMVYLQKENIIDESGMPKERFSAEFPKEGPSILRIQQVVRGDSAAYFCASSNDRNQPQHFGDGTRLSIL.